These 11 T cell receptor beta chains were sequenced from one sample in a study of blood T cell repertoires in COVID-19. The data were produced by immunoSEQ multiplex PCR, yet TCRdb's version contains in-frame clones alone and is incomplete. The table shows approximately 360,000 clones, with more than 75% occurring only once. Input material: PBMCs or T cells enriched from blood (not recorded which). The receptors here all came from a woman between 25 and 40 years old with acute COVID-19.

The V and J genes are TRBV4-2 and TRBJ2-3; TRBD2 matches 10 bases. This CDR3 has 16 amino acids. The germline V gene has CDR1 LGHNA and CDR2 YNFKEQ. Germline trimming cut 6 bases from V and 5 bases from J; bases unmatched to any gene: 11. This CDR3 reads CASRYGLAGEKDTQYF. DNA for the CDR3: TGTGCCAGCAGATACGGGCTAGCGGGGGAGAAAGATACGCAGTATTTT.

The chain links TRBV2 to TRBJ2-5; 7 nucleotides agree with TRBD2. Germline-derived CDR1 and CDR2 are SNHLY and FYNNEI. There are 14 residues in the CDR3. V shed 5 bases and J 4 bases; nucleotides not matched to a gene: 7. DNA of the CDR3: TGTGCCAGCAGTCCGACTAGCAGTTCAGAGACCCAGTACTTC. Its translation: CASSPTSSSETQYF.

This clone occurred once. The gene calls are TRBV9 and TRBJ2-2, with D possibly being TRBD1 (5 bases). This CDR3 has 20 amino acids. Between the trimmed V and J ends, which lost 3 bases and 7 bases, there was a span of 31 bases. Germline values: CDR1 SGDLS, CDR2 YYNGEE. This CDR3 is CASSAALSPSRRGLGGELFF. CDR3 nucleotides: TGTGCCAGCAGCGCGGCTCTGTCGCCCTCACGAAGGGGCCTCGGCGGGGAGCTGTTTTTT.

This chain joins TRBV12-3 or TRBV12-4 and TRBJ2-1, with D perhaps TRBD1 (5 bases). This CDR3 is built from 13 residues. V lost 3 bases and J lost 7, with 10 bases in between. Written as DNA, the CDR3 is TGTGCCAGCAGTTTTGGGTCAGGGAATGAGCAGTTCTTC. Its translation is CASSFGSGNEQFF.

There are a few counts of this clone. The chain employs TRBV5-6 and TRBJ2-2; D is ambiguous. This CDR3 contains 14 residues. From germline, CDR1 is SGHDT and CDR2 YYEEEE. Trimming left V 6 bases short and J 3 bases short, with 12 bases between. CDR3 sequence (DNA): TGTGCCAGCAACCCAAGCCCGCACACCGGGGAGCTGTTTTTT. Translated, it gives CASNPSPHTGELFF. The full variable domain, completed using reference TRBV5-6 and TRBJ2-2, is DAGVTQSPTHLIKTRGQQVTLRCSPKSGHDTVSWYQQALGQGPQFIFQYYEEEERQRGNFPDRFSGHQFPNYSSELNVNALLLGDSALYLCASNPSPHTGELFFGEGSRLTVL.

The chain recombines TRBV6-5 with TRBJ2-7; D call uncertain. The CDR3 length is 11 residues. Germline V CDR1 and CDR2: MNHEY, SVGAGI. V was trimmed by 8 bases and J by 8 bases, leaving 13 bases between them. The CDR3 spells CASRSVYKQYF. CDR3 in DNA: TGTGCCAGCCGAAGCGTTTACAAGCAGTACTTC.

V and J are TRBV3-1 (or the pseudogene TRBV3-2) and TRBJ2-3, with 9 nucleotides matching TRBD1. The junction had 5 bases not matched to a gene; V was cut back by 4 bases and J by 3 bases. This CDR3 contains 15 residues. CDR1 is LGHDT and CDR2 is YNNKEL in the germline V gene (reference sequence). CDR3 loop: CASSLGTGKTDTQYF. CDR3 DNA sequence: TGTGCCAGCAGCCTAGGGACAGGGAAGACAGATACGCAGTATTTT.

The J gene is TRBJ2-1, the V gene TRBV5-1; 8 bases match TRBD2. Germline trimming cut 9 bases from V and 4 bases from J; bases unmatched to any gene: 12. The CDR3 has 15 amino acids. From germline, CDR1 is SGHRS and CDR2 YFSETQ. The CDR3 DNA reads TGCGCCACCCGCCCCCCGGGGGGGCGATACAATGAGCAGTTCTTC. Translation: CATRPPGGRYNEQFF.

The chain recombines TRBV5-1 with TRBJ2-7, with D possibly matching TRBD1 (6 bases). The CDR3 length is 13 residues. CDR1 and CDR2 (germline): SGHRS, YFSETQ. Trimming removed 4 bases at V and 6 bases at J, with 14 bases between. The CDR3 nucleotides read TGCGCCAGCAGCCCCCCAGGGGCGCGCGAGCAGTACTTC. Amino acids: CASSPPGAREQYF. Combining the CDR3 with reference TRBV5-1 and TRBJ2-7 gives the whole variable domain KAGVTQTPRYLIKTRGQQVTLSCSPISGHRSVSWYQQTPGQGLQFLFEYFSETQRNKGNFPGRFSGRQFSNSRSEMNVSTLELGDSALYLCASSPPGAREQYFGPGTRLTVT.

This sequence joins TRBV6-5 and TRBJ1-1, with 8 bases fitting TRBD1. Germline V lookup: CDR1 MNHEY, CDR2 SVGAGI. The trim removed 4 bases at V and 2 bases at J, leaving 3 bases unmatched. The CDR3 covers 14 residues. DNA of the CDR3: TGTGCCAGCAGTTCCGACAGGGGAAACACTGAAGCTTTCTTT. It codes for CASSSDRGNTEAFF.

The chain has TRBV2 and TRBJ2-1; 8 bases map to TRBD1. Trimming removed 10 bases from V and 7 bases from J; junction bases left unmatched: 15. Germline CDR1 SNHLY, CDR2 FYNNEI. The CDR3 loop spans 15 amino acids. CDR3 sequence reads: CATGTGVVSVNEQFF. In nucleotides, the CDR3 is TGTGCCACCGGGACAGGTGTGGTCTCTGTGAATGAGCAGTTCTTC.